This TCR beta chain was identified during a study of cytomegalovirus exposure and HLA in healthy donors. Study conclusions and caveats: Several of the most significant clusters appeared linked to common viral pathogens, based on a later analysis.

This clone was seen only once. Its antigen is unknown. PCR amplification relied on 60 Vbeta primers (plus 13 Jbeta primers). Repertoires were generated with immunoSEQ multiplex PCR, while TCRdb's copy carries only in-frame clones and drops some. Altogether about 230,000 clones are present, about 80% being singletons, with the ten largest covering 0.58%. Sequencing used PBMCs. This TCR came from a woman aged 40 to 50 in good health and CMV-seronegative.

The CDR3: CASSLEGQGNYGYTF. The CDR3 DNA is TGCGCCAGCAGCTTGGAAGGTCAGGGGAACTATGGCTACACCTTC. The genes are TRBV5-1 and TRBJ1-2; maybe TRBD1 (6 bases). Looked up from germline, CDR1 is SGHRS and CDR2 is YFSETQ. V was clipped by 0 bases and J by 2 bases, with 11 bases between them. The CDR3 spans 15 residues.